The sequence of this TCR beta chain was determined in a study of cytomegalovirus exposure and HLA in healthy donors. Study outcomes and limitations: Some V segments, TRBV6-2 and TRBV6-3 among them, were indistinguishable and were therefore excluded. A few chains linked to CMV were shown in vitro to be specific for CMV antigens.

This clone was observed once. The antigen remains unidentified. Looked up from germline, CDR1 is SGHRS and CDR2 is YFSETQ. The CDR3 extends over 15 amino acids. Trimming took 0 bases from V and 6 from J; bases not matched to a gene: 2. Though nominally healthy at sampling, donors likely had unrecorded immune exposures. The PCR contained 60 Vbeta and 13 Jbeta primers. Measured with immunoSEQ multiplex PCR; TCRdb has only the in-frame clones, and not every one. Counted here are some 150,000 clones, 75% to 80% occurring once; the ten biggest clones make up 0.85% to 1.4%. Sequences were obtained from PBMCs. The chain combines TRBV5-1 with TRBJ1-6; 8 nucleotides align to TRBD1. The TCR was taken from a male donor in good health and CMV-seronegative. As DNA, the CDR3 is TGCGCCAGCAGCTTGGGGACAGGGAGTAATTCACCCCTCCACTTT. It codes for CASSLGTGSNSPLHF.